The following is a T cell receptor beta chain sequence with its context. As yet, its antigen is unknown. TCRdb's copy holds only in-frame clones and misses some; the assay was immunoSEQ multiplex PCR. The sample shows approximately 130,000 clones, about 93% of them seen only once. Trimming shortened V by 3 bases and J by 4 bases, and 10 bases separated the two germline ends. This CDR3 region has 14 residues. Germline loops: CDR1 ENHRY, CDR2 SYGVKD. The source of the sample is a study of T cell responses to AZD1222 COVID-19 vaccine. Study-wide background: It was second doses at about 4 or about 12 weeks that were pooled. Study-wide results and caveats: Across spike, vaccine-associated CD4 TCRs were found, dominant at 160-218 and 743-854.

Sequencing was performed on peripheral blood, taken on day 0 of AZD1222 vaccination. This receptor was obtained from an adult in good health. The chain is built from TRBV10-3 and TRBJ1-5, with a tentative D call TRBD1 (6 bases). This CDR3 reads CAISDGGLNQPQHF. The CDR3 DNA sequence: TGTGCCATCAGTGATGGGGGCCTTAATCAGCCCCAGCATTTT.